Here is one T cell receptor (beta chain) with its context. Its cognate antigen is unknown. The CDR3 has 13 residues. In germline, CDR1 is SGHRS, CDR2 YFSETQ. Trimming removed 3 bases at V and 4 bases at J, with 10 bases between. This entry comes from a study of shared clonotypes between healthy human individuals. At the level of the study: Each donor contributed plates that comprised three CD4 naive, three CD4 memory, two CD8 naive and one CD8 memory. Study-level results: Unshared clonotypes carried lower generation probabilities than those common to all four donors. Naive subsets typically showed greater estimated richness than memory subsets.

Produced via immunoSEQ multiplex PCR; TCRdb's table is partial and in-frame only. The sample lists about 680,000 clones; approximately 79% were seen once. V is TRBV5-1 and J is TRBJ1-1; D unclear. The TCR comes from a woman in her twenties or thirties in good health. Specimen: memory CD4+ T cells sorted from blood. The subset: CD45RA-negative fraction. CDR3 sequence reads: CASSSQIATEAFF. In DNA, the CDR3 is TGCGCCAGCAGCTCTCAGATAGCCACTGAAGCTTTCTTT.